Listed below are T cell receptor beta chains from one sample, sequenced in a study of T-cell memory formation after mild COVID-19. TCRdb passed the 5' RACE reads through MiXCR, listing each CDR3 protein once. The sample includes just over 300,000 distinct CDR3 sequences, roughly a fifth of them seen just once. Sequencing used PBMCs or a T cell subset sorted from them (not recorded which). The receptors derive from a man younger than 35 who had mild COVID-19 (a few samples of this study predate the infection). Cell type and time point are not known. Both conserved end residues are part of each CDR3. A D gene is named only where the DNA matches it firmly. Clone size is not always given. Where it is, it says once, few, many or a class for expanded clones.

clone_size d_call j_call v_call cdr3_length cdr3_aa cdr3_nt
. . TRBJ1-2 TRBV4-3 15 CASSQEGETGHGYTF TGCGCCAGCAGCCAAGAGGGAGAAACAGGGCACGGCTACACATTC
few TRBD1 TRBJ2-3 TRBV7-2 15 CASSLVGQGRDTQYF TGTGCCAGCAGCTTAGTCGGACAGGGGAGGGATACGCAGTATTTT
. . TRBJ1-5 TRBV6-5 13 CASREVAVQPQHF TGTGCCAGCAGAGAGGTGGCAGTTCAGCCCCAGCATTTT
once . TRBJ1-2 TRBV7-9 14 CASSLGTEVYGYTF TGTGCCAGCAGCTTAGGCACGGAGGTCTATGGCTACACCTTC
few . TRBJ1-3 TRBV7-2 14 CASSFYVSGNTIYF TGTGCCAGCAGCTTTTATGTTTCTGGAAACACCATATATTTT
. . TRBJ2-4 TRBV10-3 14 CAISESGGGDIQYF TGTGCCATCAGTGAGTCTGGGGGAGGAGACATTCAGTACTTC
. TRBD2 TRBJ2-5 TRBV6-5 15 CASSLLAGGHETQYF TGTGCCAGCAGCCTGTTAGCGGGGGGGCATGAGACCCAGTACTTC
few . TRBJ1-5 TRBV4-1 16 CASSQNEDSRNQPQHF TGCGCCAGCAGCCAAAATGAGGACAGCAGAAATCAGCCCCAGCATTTT
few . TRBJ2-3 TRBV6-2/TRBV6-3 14 CASSYLRITDTQYF TGTGCCAGCAGTTATTTGAGGATTACAGATACGCAGTATTTT
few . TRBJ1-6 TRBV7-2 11 CASSLGTPLHF TGTGCCAGCAGCTTAGGGACACCCCTCCACTTT
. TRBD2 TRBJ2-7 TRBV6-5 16 CASSERSGASSYEQYF TGTGCCAGCAGCGAACGTAGCGGGGCGAGCTCCTACGAGCAGTACTTC
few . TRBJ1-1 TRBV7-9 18 CASSSTFRDRLTNTEAFF TGTGCCAGCAGCTCCACATTCCGGGACCGACTAACGAACACTGAAGCTTTCTTT
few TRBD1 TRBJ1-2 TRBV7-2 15 CASSRGTGKGYGYTF TGTGCCAGCAGCCGCGGGACAGGGAAGGGCTATGGCTACACCTTC
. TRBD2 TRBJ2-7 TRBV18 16 CASSPTTSANSYEQYF TGTGCCAGCTCACCAACGACTAGCGCAAACTCCTACGAGCAGTACTTC
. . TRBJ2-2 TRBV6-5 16 CASSYSRRKRTGELFF TGTGCCAGCAGTTACTCAAGGCGGAAAAGGACCGGGGAGCTGTTTTTT
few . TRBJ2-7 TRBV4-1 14 CASSHRWTTYEQYF TGCGCCAGCAGCCACCGGTGGACCACCTACGAGCAGTACTTC
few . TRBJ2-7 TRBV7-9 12 CASSDRNYEQYF TGTGCCAGCAGCGACAGGAACTACGAGCAGTACTTC
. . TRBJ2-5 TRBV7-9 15 CASSLVGQFQETQYF TGTGCCAGCAGCTTAGTGGGACAATTCCAAGAGACCCAGTACTTC
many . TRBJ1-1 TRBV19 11 CASGRGTEAFF TGTGCCAGTGGACGTGGTACTGAAGCTTTCTTT
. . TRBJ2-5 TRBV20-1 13 CSPRKTGQETQYF TGCAGTCCAAGAAAAACAGGGCAAGAGACCCAGTACTTC
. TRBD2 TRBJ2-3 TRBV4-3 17 CASSRQARGGATDTQYF TGCGCCAGCAGCCGTCAGGCCCGGGGGGGTGCCACAGATACGCAGTATTTT
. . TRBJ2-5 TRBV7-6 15 CASSHSQGRGETQYF TGTGCCAGCAGCCACAGCCAGGGGAGGGGAGAGACCCAGTACTTC
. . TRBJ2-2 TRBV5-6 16 CASSLRGRSNTGELFF TGTGCCAGCAGCTTGCGCGGCAGGTCGAACACCGGGGAGCTGTTTTTT
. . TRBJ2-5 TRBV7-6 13 CASGYRVGDTQYF TGTGCCAGCGGCTACAGGGTCGGGGATACCCAGTACTTC
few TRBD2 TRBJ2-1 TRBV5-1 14 CASSLVLAQNEQFF TGCGCCAGCAGCTTGGTACTAGCGCAGAATGAGCAGTTCTTC
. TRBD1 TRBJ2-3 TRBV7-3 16 CASSPGTGGWTDTQYF TGTGCCAGCAGCCCCGGGACAGGGGGCTGGACAGATACGCAGTATTTT
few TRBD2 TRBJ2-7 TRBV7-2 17 CASSFTGTSGSSYEQYF TGTGCCAGCAGCTTCACCGGGACTAGCGGATCCTCCTACGAGCAGTACTTC
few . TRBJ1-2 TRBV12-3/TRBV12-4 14 CASSLEYGVYGYTF TGTGCCAGCAGTTTAGAGTACGGCGTCTATGGCTACACCTTC
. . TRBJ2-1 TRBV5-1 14 CASSLVVSPNEQFF TGCGCCAGCAGCTTGGTAGTCTCCCCCAATGAGCAGTTCTTC
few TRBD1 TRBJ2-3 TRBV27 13 CATKGQGADTQYF TGTGCCACCAAGGGACAGGGCGCAGATACGCAGTATTTT
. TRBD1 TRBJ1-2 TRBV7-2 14 CASSSRGLGYGYTF TGTGCCAGCAGCTCCAGGGGGCTCGGGTATGGCTACACCTTC